This passage covers 31 T cell receptor beta chains from one sample sequenced in a study of technical replicates of blood from four donors. Sequencing used immunoSEQ multiplex PCR; TCRdb keeps in-frame clones, though not all of them. The repertoire holds about 70,000 clones, with roughly nine tenths as singletons. What was sequenced was PBMCs. All receptors come from a human donor in good health. Some clones in this sample may be carry-over from other donors' samples.

V and J are TRBV2 and TRBJ1-5, with D maybe TRBD1 (6 bases). Germline lookup yields CDR1 SNHLY and CDR2 FYNNEI. V was cut by 9 bases and J by 5 bases, with 11 bases left in between. The length of the CDR3 is 12 residues. CDR3 sequence (DNA): TGTGCCAGTCAGGACAGTTATCAGCCCCAGCATTTT. It is translated as CASQDSYQPQHF.

The sample holds one count of this clone. The rearrangement uses TRBV14 and TRBJ1-1, with 8 bases identical to TRBD1. The CDR3 covers 17 residues. From germline, CDR1 is SGHDN and CDR2 FVKESK. Trimming cost V 1 base and J 6 bases; bases outside gene matches: 13. The CDR3 region is CASSQGNWGQGAAEAFF. CDR3 nucleotide sequence: TGTGCCAGCAGCCAAGGGAATTGGGGGCAGGGGGCAGCTGAAGCTTTCTTT.

This chain uses TRBV9 with TRBJ1-1; no clear D gene. Germline V lookup: CDR1 SGDLS, CDR2 YYNGEE. Between the trimmed V and J ends, which lost 5 bases and 2 bases, there was a span of 13 bases. The CDR3 extends over 14 amino acids. The chain's CDR3 is CASSPTHKNTEAFF. DNA for the CDR3: TGTGCCAGCAGTCCGACACATAAAAACACTGAAGCTTTCTTT.

V gene TRBV23-1 combines with J gene TRBJ1-1; D is uncertain. TRBV23-1 is noted as an ORF with a role that remains uncertain. The CDR3 spans 15 residues. V was shortened by 0 bases and J by 11 bases, with 19 bases between the two germline ends. This chain's CDR3 is CASSQSWPGPGWAFF. CDR3 DNA: TGCGCCAGCAGTCAATCTTGGCCAGGCCCTGGTTGGGCTTTCTTT.

The chain is built from TRBV18 and TRBJ1-1, with 7 positions matching TRBD1. The ends lost 5 bases at V and 8 bases at J; junction bases unmatched: 8. In germline, CDR1 is KGHSH, CDR2 LQKENI. The CDR3 is 13 amino acids. The CDR3 spells CASSEDRVWEAFF. The CDR3 nucleotides are TGTGCCAGCTCAGAAGACAGGGTCTGGGAAGCTTTCTTT.

The CDR3 loop is CASTMSAGGQETQYF. The CDR3 DNA sequence: TGCGCCAGCACGATGTCGGCGGGAGGGCAAGAGACCCAGTACTTC. The chain uses TRBV5-1 and TRBJ2-5; 9 nucleotides line up with TRBD2. CDR1 SGHRS and CDR2 YFSETQ come from the germline V gene. The CDR3 sequence is 15 residues long. V shed 6 bases and J 2 bases; nucleotides not matched to a gene: 8.

J is TRBJ2-1 and V is TRBV7-2; TRBD1 is a possible D gene (6 bases). This CDR3 has 14 amino acids. V lost 2 bases and J 8 bases, leaving 13 bases between the germline ends. CDR1 is SGHTA and CDR2 is FQGNSA in the germline V gene. Written as DNA, the CDR3 is TGTGCCAGCAGCTTATTAACAGGGTCGGATGAGCAGTTCTTC. This codes for CASSLLTGSDEQFF. Based on the CDR3 plus reference TRBV7-2 and TRBJ2-1, the full variable domain is GAGVSQSPSNKVTEKGKDVELRCDPISGHTALYWYRQSLGQGLEFLIYFQGNSAPDKSGLPSDRFSAERTGGSVSTLTIQRTQQEDSAVYLCASSLLTGSDEQFFGPGTRLTVL.

This chain uses TRBV5-5 with TRBJ2-5, with 8 bases matching TRBD2. The CDR3 runs 14 residues. The germline V gene has CDR1 SGHKS and CDR2 YYEKEE (reference sequence). Trimming removed 1 base from V and 5 bases from J; junction bases left unmatched: 4. CDR3 residues: CASSLREGGETQYF. DNA of the CDR3: TGTGCCAGCAGCTTGCGGGAGGGAGGGGAGACCCAGTACTTC.

This clone was recorded a few times. The J gene is TRBJ1-1, the V gene TRBV10-3; the D gene is possibly TRBD1 (6 bases). Germline CDR1 is ENHRY and CDR2 is SYGVKD. Between the trimmed V and J ends, which lost 0 bases and 1 base, there was a span of 12 bases. This CDR3 is built from 16 residues. The CDR3 region has the DNA TGTGCCATCAGTGAGTCTAGAAGGACAGAGAACACTGAAGCTTTCTTT. Protein product: CAISESRRTENTEAFF.

The chain has TRBV5-6 and TRBJ2-7; D gene uncertain. V was pared by 7 bases and J by 3 bases, with 11 bases between. The CDR3 extends over 12 amino acids. Germline lookup yields CDR1 SGHDT and CDR2 YYEEEE. The CDR3 spells CASERGVYEQYF. The DNA of the CDR3 is TGTGCCAGCGAGCGTGGAGTCTACGAGCAGTACTTC.

The chain has TRBV4-1 and TRBJ2-7; TRBD2 matches 7 bases. In germline, CDR1 is MGHRA, CDR2 YSYEKL. V lost 1 base and J lost 3; bases outside the gene matches: 6. The CDR3 consists of 15 residues. DNA of the CDR3: TGCGCCAGCAGCCAAGCCCCTAGCGGTAACTACGAGCAGTACTTC. Translated: CASSQAPSGNYEQYF.

J is TRBJ1-2 and V is TRBV6-5, with 7 nucleotides matching TRBD1. The V and J ends lost 5 bases and 4 bases, in that order; junction bases with no gene match: 4. The germline V gene has CDR1 MNHEY and CDR2 SVGAGI. CDR3 length: 13 residues. The CDR3 loop is CASSPRQGYGYTF. In nucleotides, the CDR3 is TGTGCCAGCAGTCCGAGACAGGGCTATGGCTACACCTTC.

This sequence joins TRBV5-1 and TRBJ2-7; TRBD2 is a possible D gene (6 bases). Germline CDR1 SGHRS, CDR2 YFSETQ. CDR3 size: 17 residues. V was cut by 0 bases and J by 7 bases, with 23 bases left in between. CDR3 residues: CASSLVIGRAGLGEQYF. CDR3 nucleotide sequence: TGCGCCAGCAGCTTGGTAATAGGTCGAGCGGGCCTGGGAGAGCAGTACTTC.

V and J are TRBV7-2 and TRBJ2-1; a possible D gene is TRBD2 (5 bases). Germline CDR1 is SGHTA and CDR2 is FQGNSA. The length of the CDR3 is 15 residues. V was cut by 1 base and J by 3 bases, with 10 bases left in between. The CDR3 reads CASSLGSAGYNEQFF. The CDR3 nucleotides are TGTGCCAGCAGCTTAGGGTCTGCGGGCTACAATGAGCAGTTCTTC.

The chain uses TRBV4-3 and TRBJ2-2; D ambiguous. Trimming took 4 bases from V and 4 from J, leaving 13 bases between them. The CDR3 contains 15 residues. Germline V gives CDR1 LGHNA, CDR2 YSLEER. CDR3 DNA: TGCGCCAGCAGCCTCCACTCGAGGCTCACCGGGGAGCTGTTTTTT. It specifies CASSLHSRLTGELFF.

The J gene is TRBJ2-7, the V gene TRBV30; TRBD1 matches 11 bases. Losses at the gene ends were 3 bases for V and 6 bases for J; bases not matched to a gene: 4. The CDR3 is 13 residues long. Germline V gene sequence: CDR1 GTSNPN, CDR2 SVGIG (reference sequence). The CDR3 loop reads CAWSEGQGVEQYF. DNA for the CDR3: TGTGCCTGGAGCGAGGGACAGGGGGTCGAGCAGTACTTC.

CDR3 sequence: CASSWALDSYGYTF. CDR3 nucleotides: TGTGCCAGCAGCTGGGCCCTGGACAGCTATGGCTACACCTTC. The gene calls are TRBV7-9 and TRBJ1-2; D possibly corresponds to TRBD1 (6 bases). Per the germline V gene, CDR1 is SEHNR and CDR2 is FQNEAQ (reference sequence). This CDR3 comprises 14 residues. The V end lost 4 bases, the J end lost 4 bases, and 13 bases lay between the germline ends.

The chain carries TRBV6-1 and TRBJ1-3, with 10 positions matching TRBD1. The CDR3 is 15 residues long. V was clipped by 3 bases and J by 4 bases; unmatched bases: 3. Germline CDR1 and CDR2: MNHNS and SASEGT. The CDR3 reads CASSDRTGGGNTIYF. DNA of the CDR3: TGTGCCAGCAGTGATCGGACAGGGGGAGGAAACACCATATATTTT.

The chain combines TRBV2 with TRBJ2-1; the D is unclear. Trimming shortened V by 7 bases and J by 13 bases, and 17 bases separated the two germline ends. The CDR3 consists of 12 residues. CDR1 is SNHLY, CDR2 FYNNEI, per germline. The CDR3 region has the DNA TGTGCCAGCATTTTTCTGGCCGAGGAACAGTTCTTC. This sequence encodes CASIFLAEEQFF.

The chain combines TRBV4-3 with TRBJ2-3; the match to TRBD2 covers 10 bases. Per germline, CDR1 LGHNA and CDR2 YSLEER. The CDR3 sequence is 15 residues long. V was clipped by 2 bases and J by 9 bases; unmatched bases: 8. This chain's CDR3 is CASSQKTSGAGTQYF. The CDR3 bases are TGCGCCAGCAGCCAAAAAACTAGCGGGGCAGGCACGCAGTATTTT.

This clone was detected only once. V usage is TRBV9 and J usage is TRBJ2-7; 11 bases fit TRBD1. Germline V CDR1 and CDR2: SGDLS, YYNGEE. This CDR3 has 15 residues. Trimming took 3 bases from V and 2 from J; bases not matched to a gene: 4. CDR3 residues: CASSARDRGTYEQYF. The DNA for the CDR3 is TGTGCCAGCAGCGCCCGGGACAGGGGGACCTACGAGCAGTACTTC.

This clone appeared once. The V gene is TRBV6-6, the J gene TRBJ1-1, with TRBD1 matching over 9 bases. CDR3 length: 15 residues. CDR1 is MNHNY, CDR2 SVGAGI, per germline (reference sequence). Losses at the gene ends were 3 bases for V and 4 bases for J; bases not matched to a gene: 6. Written as DNA, the CDR3 is TGTGCCAGCAGTTATTCGACAGGGGGAGGCACTGAAGCTTTCTTT. The encoded protein is CASSYSTGGGTEAFF.

This sequence joins TRBV9 and TRBJ2-2, with 9 bases lining up with TRBD2. Trimming cost V 3 bases and J 4 bases; bases outside gene matches: 7. Germline CDR1 is SGDLS and CDR2 is YYNGEE. CDR3 size: 16 residues. In DNA form, the CDR3 reads TGTGCCAGCAGCGCCCTTAGCGGGAGTGGCACCGGGGAGCTGTTTTTT. Encoded protein: CASSALSGSGTGELFF.

This clone qualifies as medium-sized (0.01 to 0.1%). This chain's CDR3 is CASSLVDRDRHGYTF. The CDR3 region has the DNA TGTGCCAGCAGCTTAGTAGACAGGGATAGGCATGGCTACACCTTC. The J gene is TRBJ1-2, the V gene TRBV11-2, with TRBD1 matching 7 bases. Trimming took 1 base from V and 6 from J; bases not matched to a gene: 8. CDR1 and CDR2 (germline): SGHAT, FQNNGV. This CDR3 spans 15 amino acids.

This chain joins TRBV7-2 and TRBJ2-7, with D maybe TRBD2 (7 bases). The CDR3 runs 18 residues. V was pared by 4 bases and J by 4 bases, with 26 bases between. CDR1 is SGHTA and CDR2 is FQGNSA in the germline V gene. The CDR3 DNA sequence: TGTGCCAGCAGCTACCGCCGCCCTAGCGGCCAGGGGTGGTACGAGCAGTACTTC. It translates to CASSYRRPSGQGWYEQYF. Complete variable domain (other parts from reference TRBV7-2 and TRBJ2-7): GAGVSQSPSNKVTEKGKDVELRCDPISGHTALYWYRQSLGQGLEFLIYFQGNSAPDKSGLPSDRFSAERTGGSVSTLTIQRTQQEDSAVYLCASSYRRPSGQGWYEQYFGPGTRLTVT.

This rearrangement joins TRBV30 to TRBJ2-7, with 7 bases matching TRBD2. Losses at the gene ends were 5 bases for V and 5 bases for J; bases not matched to a gene: 12. Germline V gene data show CDR1 as GTSNPN and CDR2 as SVGIG (reference sequence). The CDR3 covers 14 residues. In DNA form, the CDR3 reads TGTGCCTGGGCCCCGGGACTACTACCCCACGAGCAGTACTTC. Protein product: CAWAPGLLPHEQYF.

V gene TRBV5-3 combines with J gene TRBJ2-7, with a tentative D call TRBD2 (5 bases). TRBV5-3 is identified as an open reading frame with a role that is uncertain. There are 16 residues in the CDR3. V was pared by 4 bases and J by 7 bases, with 24 bases between. The CDR3 protein is CARSPPKSGPPREQYF. CDR3 DNA sequence: TGTGCCAGAAGCCCCCCCAAAAGCGGACCTCCGCGTGAGCAGTACTTC.

This clone appeared once. The chain employs TRBV27 and TRBJ2-2; 13 bases agree with TRBD2. Germline values: CDR1 MNHEY, CDR2 SMNVEV (reference sequence). V lost 0 bases to trimming and J lost 4 bases; unmatched junction nucleotides: 11. The CDR3 has 20 amino acids. CDR3 bases: TGTGCCAGCAGTTTATCGAAAGGACTAGCGGGAGTCTACGGCACCGGGGAGCTGTTTTTT. Translation: CASSLSKGLAGVYGTGELFF.

CDR3 protein: CSVEGADTEQYF. CDR3 nucleotides: TGCAGCGTTGAAGGGGCGGACACCGAGCAGTACTTC. The J gene is TRBJ2-7, the V gene TRBV29-1, with a possible D match to TRBD1 (5 bases). V was shortened by 1 base and J by 6 bases, with 10 bases between the two germline ends. The length of the CDR3 is 12 residues. Germline CDR1 reads SQVTM; CDR2 reads ANQGSEA.

This clone was detected once. The rearrangement uses TRBV9 and TRBJ2-3; D is undetermined. The V end was cut by 3 bases, the J end by 5 bases, with 7 bases between. This CDR3 has 12 amino acids. Germline-derived CDR1 and CDR2 are SGDLS and YYNGEE. The CDR3 here is CASSGAGDTQYF. In DNA form, the CDR3 reads TGTGCCAGCAGCGGCGCCGGAGATACGCAGTATTTT.

The chain carries TRBV2 and TRBJ2-5, with TRBD2 matching 13 bases. This CDR3 has 16 residues. Germline CDR1 is SNHLY and CDR2 is FYNNEI. Trimming at V came to 4 bases and at J to 2 bases, leaving 4 bases not matched to a gene. The CDR3 DNA is TGTGCCAGCAGTGTACTAGCGGGAGGGCCGCAAGAGACCCAGTACTTC. It specifies CASSVLAGGPQETQYF.